This TCR beta chain was found in a study of molecular identifiers for immune sequencing clone quantification. Study-wide results and caveats: Investigators reportedly could detect spiked Jurkat TCR RNA from one cell among one million naive cells.

TCRdb reprocessed the PCR reads with MiXCR, giving one entry per CDR3 protein. The sample has approximately 320,000 distinct CDR3 sequences, 24% seen once. Sorted naive CD8 T cells, roughly 19,000 to 1,100,000, were sequenced from 10%, 30% or 50% RNA. Isolation of naive CD8 T cells was achieved by sorting on a CD8+CD4-CCR7+CD45RA+ phenotype. CDR3 length: 14 residues. The germline CDR1 and CDR2 sequences are SGHRS and YFSETQ. Trimming left V 3 bases short and J 6 bases short, with 16 bases between. This clonotype was recorded many times. Its target is unknown. The chain couples TRBV5-1 to TRBJ2-7, with a weak D call TRBD2 (6 bases). The source of this sequence is a human donor in good health. Some libraries in this study had Jurkat cell RNA spiked in. Input material: naive CD8+ T cells from blood, with Jurkat cell RNA spiked in. The sample's subset: FACS-sorted CD8+CD4-CCR7+CD45RA+ naive T cells. DNA for the CDR3: TGCGCCAGCAGCTCTACCGGGACTGTTGTCGAGCAGTACTTC. It translates to CASSSTGTVVEQYF.